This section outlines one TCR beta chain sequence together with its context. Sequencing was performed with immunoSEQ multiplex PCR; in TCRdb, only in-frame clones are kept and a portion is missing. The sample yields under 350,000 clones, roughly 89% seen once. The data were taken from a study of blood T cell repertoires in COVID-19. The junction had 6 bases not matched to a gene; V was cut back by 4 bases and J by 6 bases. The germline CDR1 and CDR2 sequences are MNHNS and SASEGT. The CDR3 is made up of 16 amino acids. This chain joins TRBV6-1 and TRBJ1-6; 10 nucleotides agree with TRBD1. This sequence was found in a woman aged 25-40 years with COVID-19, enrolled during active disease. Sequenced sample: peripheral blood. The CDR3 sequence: CASSVPGTGANSPLHF. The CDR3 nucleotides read TGTGCCAGCAGTGTACCCGGGACAGGGGCTAATTCACCCCTCCACTTT.